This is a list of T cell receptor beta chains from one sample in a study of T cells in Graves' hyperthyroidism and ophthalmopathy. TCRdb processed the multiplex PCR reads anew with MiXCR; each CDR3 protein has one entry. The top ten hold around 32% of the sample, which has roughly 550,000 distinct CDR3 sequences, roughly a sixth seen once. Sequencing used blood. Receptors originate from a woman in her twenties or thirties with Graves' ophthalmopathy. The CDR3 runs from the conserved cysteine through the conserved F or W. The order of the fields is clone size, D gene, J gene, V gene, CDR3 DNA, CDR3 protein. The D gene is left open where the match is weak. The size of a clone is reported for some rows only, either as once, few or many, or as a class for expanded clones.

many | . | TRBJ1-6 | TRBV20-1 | TGCAGTGCTAAATCGGCATATTCACCCCTCCACTTT | CSAKSAYSPLHF
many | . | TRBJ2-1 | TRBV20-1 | TGCAGTGCTAACGCTGGTCGGGGCAGTTTTTACAATGAGCAGTTCTTC | CSANAGRGSFYNEQFF
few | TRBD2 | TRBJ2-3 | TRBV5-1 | TGCGCCAGCAGCACGCCGACTAGCGGCACAGATACGCAGTATTTT | CASSTPTSGTDTQYF
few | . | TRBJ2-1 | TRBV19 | TGTGCCAGCCAGGAGGGGCGATCCTACAATGAGCAGTTCTTC | CASQEGRSYNEQFF
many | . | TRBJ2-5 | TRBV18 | TGTGCCAGCAGCCCGGGGCGGCAGGAGACCCAGTACTTC | CASSPGRQETQYF
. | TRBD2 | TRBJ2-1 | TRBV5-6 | TGTGCCAGCAGCTTGGGGGGACCGGGACTAGCGGGATTACTCGAGCAGTTCTTC | CASSLGGPGLAGLLEQFF
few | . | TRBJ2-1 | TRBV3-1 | TGTGCCAGCAGCCAAGATCAGGGTGACCCATACAATGAGCAGTTCTTC | CASSQDQGDPYNEQFF
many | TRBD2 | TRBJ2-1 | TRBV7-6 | TGTGCCAGCAGCTTGACTAGCGGGGTCTCCTACAATGAGCAGTTCTTC | CASSLTSGVSYNEQFF
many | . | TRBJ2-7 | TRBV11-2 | TGTGCCAGCAGCTCCCTTGCGTGGCCAGCCTCCTACGAGCAGTACTTC | CASSSLAWPASYEQYF
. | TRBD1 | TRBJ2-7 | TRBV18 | TGTGCCAGCAGACCGGGACAGAATATTTACGAGCAGTACTTC | CASRPGQNIYEQYF
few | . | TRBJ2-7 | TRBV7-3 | TGTGCCAGCAGCCAAGCTACGGGCTACGAGCAGTACTTC | CASSQATGYEQYF
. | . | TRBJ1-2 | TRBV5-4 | TGTGCCAGCAGCTGGAACAGGGACGGCTACACCTTC | CASSWNRDGYTF
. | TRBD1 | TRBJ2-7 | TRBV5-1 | TGCGCCAGCAGCGGGACAGGGGTCGAGCAGTACTTC | CASSGTGVEQYF
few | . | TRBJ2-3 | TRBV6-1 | TGTGCCAGCAGTAATGAGACCTTTCGACGCACAGATACGCAGTATTTT | CASSNETFRRTDTQYF
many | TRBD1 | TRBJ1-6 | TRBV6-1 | TGTGCCAGCAGATTACAGGGCAGGGGGGTGACACCCCTCCACTTT | CASRLQGRGVTPLHF
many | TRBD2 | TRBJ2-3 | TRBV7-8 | TGTGCCAGCAGCTCCCCTGGGACTAGCGGACCAGATACGCAGTATTTT | CASSSPGTSGPDTQYF
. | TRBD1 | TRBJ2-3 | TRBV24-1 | TGTGCCACCAGTGATTTCGACACCGGAGACAGGGACAGGGTAAGAGGCACAGATACGCATTATTTT | CATSDFDTGDRDRVRGTDTHYF
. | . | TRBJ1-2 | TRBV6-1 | TGTGCCAGCAGTGAAGCACAAGGGGGAATCTATGGCTACACCTTC | CASSEAQGGIYGYTF
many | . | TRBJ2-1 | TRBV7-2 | TGTGCCAGCAGCTTAGTAGGGACCTCCCTCCATGAGCAGTTCTTC | CASSLVGTSLHEQFF
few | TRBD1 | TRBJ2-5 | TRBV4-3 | TGCGCCAGCAGCCAAGATCTGGTAGGGGGCAGGGAGACCCAGTACTTC | CASSQDLVGGRETQYF
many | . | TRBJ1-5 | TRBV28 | TGTGCCAGCAGTTTTGAAAGAGGGGATCAGCCCCAGCATTTT | CASSFERGDQPQHF
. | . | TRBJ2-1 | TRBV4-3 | TGCGCCAGCAGCCACAAAACCTACGGGAATGAGCAGTTCTTC | CASSHKTYGNEQFF
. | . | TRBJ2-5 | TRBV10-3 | TGTGCCATCAGGAATAGACAGCTAGAGACCCAGTACTTC | CAIRNRQLETQYF
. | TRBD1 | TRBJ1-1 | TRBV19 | TGTGCCAGTAGAGGGGGCTCCACGGCTTTCTTT | CASRGGSTAFF
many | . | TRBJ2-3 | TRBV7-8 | TGTGCCAGCAGCTTGCAAACTACAGATACGCAGTATTTT | CASSLQTTDTQYF
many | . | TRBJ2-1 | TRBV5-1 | TGCGCCAGCAGCTTGGACGTGAGCAGCTCCTACAATGAGCAGTTCTTC | CASSLDVSSSYNEQFF
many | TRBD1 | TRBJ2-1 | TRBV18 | TGTGCCAGCTCACGCCGAGGCGGGACAGGGATCAACAATGAGCAGTTCTTC | CASSRRGGTGINNEQFF